Presented here are 17 T cell receptor beta chains from one specimen sequenced in a study of breast tumors, draining lymph nodes, adjacent tissues. The lymph nodes were axillary draining lymph nodes from breast cancer patients. TCRdb reprocessed the multiplex PCR reads with MiXCR, giving one entry per CDR3 protein. Of 150,000 to 200,000 distinct CDR3 sequences in the sample, 31% are singletons; the top ten hold approximately 4.5%. The specimen sequenced was axillary lymph node tissue. These receptors all stem from a female donor with breast cancer. Some clones in this sample may be carry-over from other donors' samples.

This clonotype was seen a handful of times. A much larger clone is a single base away; this may be a read error. The J gene is TRBJ2-3, the V gene TRBV6-4, with unresolved D. Germline CDR1 MRHNA, CDR2 SNTAGT. V shed 5 bases and J shed 2 bases, with 8 bases lying between them. The CDR3 loop spans 13 amino acids. Written as DNA, the CDR3 is TGTGCCAGCAGTCACGGCATCACAGATACGCAGTATTTT. It yields the protein CASSHGITDTQYF.

This rearrangement joins TRBV30 to TRBJ1-1; D call uncertain. The CDR3 has 11 amino acids. Between the trimmed V and J ends, which lost 8 bases and 1 base, there was a span of 8 bases. CDR1 GTSNPN and CDR2 SVGIG come from the germline V gene (reference sequence). The CDR3 sequence: CAGRWNTEAFF. As DNA, the CDR3 is TGTGCCGGCCGCTGGAACACTGAAGCTTTCTTT.

This chain links TRBV6-6 with TRBJ2-1, with TRBD1 matching over 9 bases. CDR1 MNHNY and CDR2 SVGAGI come from the germline V gene (reference sequence). The J segment lost 3 bases and the V segment lost 5 bases, leaving 5 bases of the junction unmatched. The CDR3 consists of 15 residues. CDR3 DNA sequence: TGTGCCAGCAGTGACGACAGGGGGATCTACAATGAGCAGTTCTTC. As protein: CASSDDRGIYNEQFF.

With regard to this clonotype: This may stem from a read error, because a much larger clone lies one nucleotide away. The chain combines TRBV6-6 with TRBJ2-7; 10 bases map to TRBD1. Germline loops: CDR1 MNHNY, CDR2 SVGAGI (reference sequence). CDR3 length equals 17 residues. With 4 bases clipped from V and 3 bases from J, the junction kept 12 bases outside the gene matches. This CDR3 is CASSSSLGQGGSYEQYF. For the CDR3, the DNA is TGTGCCAGCAGTTCCTCCCTCGGACAGGGGGGAAGCTACGAGCAGTACTTC.

The J gene is TRBJ1-1, the V gene TRBV6-1, with no clear D. This CDR3 comprises 15 residues. V lost 5 bases to trimming and J lost 1 base, with 14 bases between them. The germline gives CDR1 MNHNS, CDR2 SASEGT. The CDR3 DNA reads TGTGCCAGCAGTCCTCAGGCGTACACGAACACTGAAGCTTTCTTT. Protein product: CASSPQAYTNTEAFF.

The chain has TRBV19 and TRBJ1-6; 8 nucleotides line up with TRBD1. V shed 4 bases, J shed 0 bases, and the junction held 20 bases outside the gene matches. The CDR3 spans 22 residues. Germline assignment: CDR1 LNHDA and CDR2 SQIVND (reference sequence). The CDR3 sequence: CASSSLPTGEGVGGSYNSPLHF. CDR3 nucleotides: TGTGCCAGTAGTAGCCTACCGACAGGGGAGGGCGTTGGGGGCTCCTATAATTCACCCCTCCACTTT.

V is TRBV30 and J is TRBJ1-1, with 10 nucleotides matching TRBD1. The germline CDR1 and CDR2 sequences are GTSNPN and SVGIG (reference sequence). The CDR3 covers 14 residues. J gave up 5 bases and V 4 bases, and 7 bases lay outside the gene matches. The chain's CDR3 is CAWNRDRGDTEAFF. CDR3 nucleotides: TGTGCCTGGAACCGGGACAGGGGTGATACTGAAGCTTTCTTT.

There are many counts of this clonotype. The chain recombines TRBV20-1 with TRBJ2-5; the match to TRBD2 covers 13 bases. This CDR3 contains 15 residues. Germline values: CDR1 DFQATT, CDR2 SNEGSKA (reference sequence). The J segment lost 2 bases and the V segment lost 5 bases, leaving 5 bases of the junction unmatched. CDR3 residues: CSAWTSGGGQETQYF. The CDR3 coding sequence is TGCAGTGCTTGGACTAGCGGGGGTGGGCAAGAGACCCAGTACTTC.

This clonotype showed up many times. The chain couples TRBV20-1 to TRBJ1-2; no reliable D call. Deletions cut 3 bases from V and 2 bases from J, with 7 bases between. The CDR3 has 12 amino acids. Per germline, CDR1 DFQATT and CDR2 SNEGSKA (reference sequence). In DNA, the CDR3 is TGCAGTGCTAGTACAGTCAACTATGGCTACACCTTC. This encodes CSASTVNYGYTF.

The rearrangement joins TRBV28 to TRBJ2-1, with a possible D match to TRBD1 (5 bases). There are 16 residues in the CDR3. Germline V lookup: CDR1 MDHEN, CDR2 SYDVKM. The ends were cut back, 5 bases at V and 8 bases at J, with 22 bases in the middle. The CDR3: CASSQYRHQREDEQFF. The DNA of the CDR3 is TGTGCCAGCAGTCAGTACAGGCATCAGCGTGAGGATGAGCAGTTCTTC.

This clonotype was seen at least ten times. V gene TRBV2 combines with J gene TRBJ1-2; tentatively, D is TRBD1 (5 bases). Germline V lookup: CDR1 SNHLY, CDR2 FYNNEI. The CDR3 loop spans 14 amino acids. V lost 4 bases and J 7 bases, leaving 16 bases between the germline ends. The chain's CDR3 is CASSVGQGFVGYTF. The CDR3 DNA is TGTGCCAGCAGTGTAGGCCAGGGCTTCGTTGGCTACACCTTC. Drawing the rest from reference TRBV2 and TRBJ1-2, the complete variable domain is EPEVTQTPSHQVTQMGQEVILRCVPISNHLYFYWYRQILGQKVEFLVSFYNNEISEKSEIFDDQFSVERPDGSNFTLKIRSTKLEDSAMYFCASSVGQGFVGYTFGSGTRLTVV.

This clonotype has just a few counts. Being one base from a much bigger clone, this may be a read error. The rearrangement uses TRBV7-9 and TRBJ2-5, with 13 bases identical to TRBD2. CDR3 size: 18 residues. CDR1 is SEHNR and CDR2 is FQNEAQ in the germline V gene (reference sequence). Germline trimming cut 4 bases from V and 6 bases from J; bases unmatched to any gene: 14. CDR3 sequence reads: CASSSQLAGGLGQQTQYF. CDR3 sequence (DNA): TGTGCCAGCAGCTCCCAACTAGCGGGAGGGCTGGGGCAACAGACCCAGTACTTC.

This clonotype was counted many times. The rearrangement links TRBV6-1 to TRBJ2-3; TRBD2 matches at 9 bases. J was trimmed by 5 bases and V by 7 bases; bases with no gene match: 4. The CDR3 spans 13 residues. Germline-derived CDR1 and CDR2 are MNHNS and SASEGT. CDR3 nucleotide sequence: TGTGCCAGCAAAGCGGGGGGAGGAGATACGCAGTATTTT. This gives the protein CASKAGGGDTQYF.

Details on this clonotype: A clone one base away is much larger, so this may be a read error. The CDR3 does not close with the conserved phenylalanine or tryptophan, likely indicating a read error. J is TRBJ2-7 and V is TRBV6-2 or TRBV6-3; D gene unclear. V dropped 6 bases and J dropped 1 base, with 16 bases sitting between them. From germline, CDR1 is MNHEY and CDR2 SVGEGT. CDR3 length: 15 amino acids. CDR3: CASRSQIESSYEQYL. The CDR3 DNA reads as TGTGCCAGCAGGTCACAAATTGAGTCTTCCTACGAGCAGTACCTC.

This clonotype turned up a few times. A much more abundant neighbour one base away suggests this may be a read error. In this CDR3 the conserved last residue, phenylalanine or tryptophan, is missing, so a read error is likely. This chain joins TRBV6-5 and TRBJ1-2; perhaps TRBD1 as D (6 bases). Germline CDR1 MNHEY, CDR2 SVGAGI. V shed 4 bases and J shed 2 bases, with 8 bases lying between them. CDR3 length equals 13 residues. For the CDR3, the DNA is TGTGCCAGCAGTTCGGGACACAACTATGGCTACACCCTC. The encoded protein is CASSSGHNYGYTL.

This clonotype was detected ten times or more. The chain combines TRBV9 with TRBJ1-6; no reliable D call. The CDR3 contains 15 residues. Germline V lookup: CDR1 SGDLS, CDR2 YYNGEE. Trimming stripped 0 bases from V and 7 bases from J, with 11 bases between. CDR3 sequence (DNA): TGTGCCAGCAGCGTAGCAGGATCTCGGAATTCACCCCTCCACTTT. Translated, it gives CASSVAGSRNSPLHF.

The J gene is TRBJ1-1, the V gene TRBV9, with D perhaps TRBD1 (5 bases). The CDR3 extends over 15 amino acids. Per germline, CDR1 SGDLS and CDR2 YYNGEE. Deletions cut 0 bases from V and 4 bases from J, with 13 bases between. The CDR3 protein is CASSVGPSGGTEAFF. In DNA, the CDR3 is TGTGCCAGCAGCGTAGGGCCGAGCGGGGGCACTGAAGCTTTCTTT.